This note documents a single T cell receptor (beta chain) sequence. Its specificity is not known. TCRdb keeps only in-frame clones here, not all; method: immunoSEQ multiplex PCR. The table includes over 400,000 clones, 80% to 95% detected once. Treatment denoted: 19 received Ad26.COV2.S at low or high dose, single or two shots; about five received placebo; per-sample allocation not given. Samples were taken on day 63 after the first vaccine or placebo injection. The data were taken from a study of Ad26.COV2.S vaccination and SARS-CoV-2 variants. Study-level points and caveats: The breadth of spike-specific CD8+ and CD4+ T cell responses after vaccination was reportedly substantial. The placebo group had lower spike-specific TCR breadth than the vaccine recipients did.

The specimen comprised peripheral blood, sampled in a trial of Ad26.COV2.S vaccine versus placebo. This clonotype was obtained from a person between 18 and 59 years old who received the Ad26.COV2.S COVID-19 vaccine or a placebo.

The chain's CDR3 is CASSNCIGPVSTDTQYF. For the CDR3, the DNA is TGTGCCAGCAGCAACTGCATTGGGCCTGTTAGCACAGATACGCAGTATTTT. The chain recombines TRBV21-1 with TRBJ2-3; the table's TRBD1 call for D was not verified on the DNA. TRBV21-1 corresponds to a pseudogene. The CDR3 is made up of 17 amino acids.